Each of the 21 T cell receptor beta chains below was sequenced from the same sample in a study of cytomegalovirus exposure and HLA in healthy donors. It was with 60 Vbeta and 13 Jbeta primers that the PCR ran. Sequencing used immunoSEQ multiplex PCR; TCRdb keeps in-frame clones, though not all of them. Of roughly 180,000 clones in the sample, under 85% were seen once. Material: PBMCs. These receptors all come from a man between 18 and 35 years old in good health and CMV-seronegative.

The chain uses TRBV5-1 and TRBJ2-3; D might be TRBD2 (5 bases). Trimming took 2 bases from V and 7 from J, leaving 8 bases between them. This CDR3 spans 12 amino acids. Germline loops: CDR1 SGHRS, CDR2 YFSETQ. The CDR3 DNA sequence: TGCGCCAGCAGCTTTTCGGGGAATACGCAGTATTTT. Its translation: CASSFSGNTQYF.

J is TRBJ1-5 and V is TRBV7-8; possible D gene TRBD1, 5 bases. V lost 2 bases to trimming and J lost 4 bases, with 9 bases between them. Germline lookup yields CDR1 SGHVS and CDR2 FQNEAQ. The CDR3 consists of 14 residues. CDR3 nucleotides: TGTGCCAGCAGCTTATCTCCAGGGAATCAGCCCCAGCATTTT. Amino acid sequence: CASSLSPGNQPQHF.

V usage is TRBV29-1 and J usage is TRBJ1-2, with TRBD1 matching 8 bases. After removal of 7 bases from V and 5 bases from J, the junction contained 9 bases not matched to a gene. CDR3 length: 13 amino acids. Germline CDR1 SQVTM, CDR2 ANQGSEA. This CDR3 is CSAGQGPNYGYTF. The CDR3 coding sequence is TGCAGCGCAGGACAGGGACCGAATTATGGCTACACCTTC.

The rearrangement uses TRBV5-7 and TRBJ1-4, with D hard to call. TRBV5-7 belongs to the ORF category, with a function that is uncertain. Trimming left V 4 bases short and J 6 bases short, with 22 bases between. This CDR3 has 17 residues. CDR3 sequence reads: CASSLDLDSSSYEKLFF. The CDR3 nucleotides read TGTGCCAGCAGCCTTGACCTTGATAGCAGTTCTTATGAAAAACTGTTTTTT.

Here the CDR3 DNA reads TGTGCCAGTAGTCGGGGACAGGGCTATGAAAAACTGTTTTTT. Residues: CASSRGQGYEKLFF. The chain combines TRBV19 with TRBJ1-4; 9 bases fit TRBD1. The CDR3 contains 14 residues. The J segment lost 6 bases and the V segment lost 5 bases, leaving 4 bases of the junction unmatched. Germline assignment: CDR1 LNHDA and CDR2 SQIVND (reference sequence).

The chain employs TRBV9 and TRBJ1-2; 7 bases are a match to TRBD1. The CDR3 extends over 15 amino acids. Germline assignment: CDR1 SGDLS and CDR2 YYNGEE. J was trimmed by 1 base and V by 0 bases; bases with no gene match: 3. The CDR3 loop is CASSVGTGHNYGYTF. Written as DNA, the CDR3 is TGTGCCAGCAGCGTAGGGACAGGCCATAACTATGGCTACACCTTC.

V gene TRBV5-1 combines with J gene TRBJ2-3; D remains ambiguous. The germline V gene encodes CDR1 SGHRS and CDR2 YFSETQ. V lost 4 bases and J lost 6, with 12 bases in between. CDR3 length: 13 residues. As DNA, the CDR3 is TGCGCCAGCAGCAGCCTCTCCACGGATACGCAGTATTTT. Translating gives CASSSLSTDTQYF.

V usage is TRBV11-2 and J usage is TRBJ2-1; TRBD2 is a possible D gene (5 bases). The CDR3 is 14 residues long. Deletions cut 5 bases from V and 9 bases from J, with 17 bases between. CDR1 SGHAT and CDR2 FQNNGV come from the germline V gene. The DNA for the CDR3 is TGTGCCAGCAGCAGCTTAAGAAGCGGTGGTGAGCAGTTCTTC. It codes for CASSSLRSGGEQFF.

This chain joins TRBV27 and TRBJ1-4; D not certain. Germline V gene sequence: CDR1 MNHEY, CDR2 SMNVEV (reference sequence). Trimming removed 6 bases at V and 8 bases at J, with 19 bases between. This CDR3 contains 15 residues. The CDR3 reads CASSPRRDGVEKLFF. In nucleotides, the CDR3 is TGTGCCAGCAGCCCGAGGAGGGATGGAGTGGAAAAACTGTTTTTT.

This clone was detected only a few times. The CDR3: CAISEERGRGYTF. CDR3 DNA sequence: TGTGCCATCAGTGAAGAAAGGGGGAGAGGCTACACCTTC. This chain links TRBV10-3 with TRBJ1-2, with D maybe TRBD1 (6 bases). The CDR3 covers 13 residues. V dropped 3 bases and J dropped 8 bases, with 13 bases sitting between them. The germline V gene encodes CDR1 ENHRY and CDR2 SYGVKD.

The rearrangement uses TRBV6-5 and TRBJ1-5, with 8 bases fitting TRBD1. The CDR3 loop spans 16 amino acids. The germline gives CDR1 MNHEY, CDR2 SVGAGI. V dropped 4 bases and J dropped 7; count of bases not matched to a gene: 12. CDR3 region: CASSSGQGSSRQPQHF. Here the CDR3 DNA reads TGTGCCAGCAGTTCAGGACAGGGATCCTCTAGGCAGCCCCAGCATTTT.

The chain joins TRBV9 to TRBJ1-1; D might be TRBD1 (5 bases). Germline CDR1 is SGDLS and CDR2 is YYNGEE. The CDR3 is 14 residues long. Trimming removed 7 bases from V and 1 base from J, with 14 bases in between. This CDR3 reads CASLTLGPNTEAFF. The CDR3 DNA reads TGTGCCAGCCTGACCTTGGGGCCGAACACTGAAGCTTTCTTT.

The J gene is TRBJ2-1, the V gene TRBV4-2; D perhaps matches TRBD2 (5 bases). Germline CDR1 is LGHNA and CDR2 is YNFKEQ. Trimming stripped 4 bases from V and 5 bases from J, with 9 bases between. This CDR3 has 13 residues. The CDR3 nucleotides read TGTGCCAGCAGCCGGTCGAGGGACAATGAGCAGTTCTTC. Its protein is CASSRSRDNEQFF.

The chain employs TRBV7-3 and TRBJ1-1, with a tentative D call TRBD1 (6 bases). The CDR3 totals 15 residues. Germline V CDR1 and CDR2: SGHTA, FQGTGA. Trimming cost V 3 bases and J 2 bases, with 13 bases left between them. CDR3 sequence reads: CASSLTGKGNTEAFF. The CDR3 DNA reads TGTGCCAGCAGCTTGACAGGAAAGGGAAACACTGAAGCTTTCTTT.

V usage is TRBV6-1 and J usage is TRBJ2-7; maybe TRBD2 (5 bases). This CDR3 has 14 residues. CDR1 is MNHNS and CDR2 is SASEGT in the germline V gene. V shed 7 bases and J shed 3 bases, with 16 bases lying between them. CDR3 loop: CASKRVETYYEQYF. For the CDR3, the DNA is TGTGCCAGCAAGAGGGTGGAAACTTACTACGAGCAGTACTTC.

This chain uses TRBV19 with TRBJ1-5; possibly TRBD1 for D (6 bases). This CDR3 is built from 15 residues. Germline CDR1 is LNHDA and CDR2 is SQIVND (reference sequence). Trimming pared 7 bases from V and 4 bases from J, leaving 17 bases between. For the CDR3, the DNA is TGTGCCAGTATCCCAGGGGACGGGAGGAATCAGCCCCAGCATTTT. It translates to CASIPGDGRNQPQHF.

This chain links TRBV7-2 with TRBJ2-6; TRBD2 matches at 9 bases. The ends lost 6 bases at V and 0 bases at J; junction bases unmatched: 12. Germline CDR1 and CDR2: SGHTA and FQGNSA. The length of the CDR3 is 19 residues. CDR3 in amino acids: CASSLRVAGGVSGANVLTF. The CDR3 region has the DNA TGTGCCAGCAGTCTTAGAGTTGCGGGAGGGGTCTCTGGGGCCAACGTCCTGACTTTC.

Comments on this clone: This specimen includes other DNA sequences encoding the same CDR3. J is TRBJ2-3 and V is TRBV5-1; 8 bases map to TRBD1. The CDR3 sequence is 15 residues long. The V gene end was trimmed by 4 bases and the J gene end by 0 bases; junction bases not matched to a gene: 4. Germline loops: CDR1 SGHRS, CDR2 YFSETQ. The CDR3 DNA reads as TGCGCCAGCAGCCTCGGACAGGGAAGCACAGATACGCAGTATTTT. Its protein is CASSLGQGSTDTQYF.

The chain joins TRBV7-2 to TRBJ1-2; 8 positions agree with TRBD1. Germline CDR1 SGHTA, CDR2 FQGNSA. The CDR3 runs to 14 residues. V was pared by 5 bases and J by 6 bases, with 8 bases of the junction left unmatched. The CDR3 nucleotides are TGTGCCAGCAGCCAAACAGGGGGAAATAATGGCTACACCTTC. It encodes CASSQTGGNNGYTF.

This clone was seen a single time. V usage is TRBV7-2 and J usage is TRBJ2-7; 7 positions agree with TRBD2. The V segment lost 2 bases and the J segment 2 bases; nucleotides outside the gene matches: 6. Germline CDR1 is SGHTA and CDR2 is FQGNSA. The CDR3 is made up of 15 amino acids. The CDR3 spells CASSLWGRATYEQYF. The CDR3 coding sequence is TGTGCCAGCAGCTTATGGGGGAGGGCAACCTACGAGCAGTACTTC. The full variable domain, its missing parts supplied by reference TRBV7-2 and TRBJ2-7, is GAGVSQSPSNKVTEKGKDVELRCDPISGHTALYWYRQSLGQGLEFLIYFQGNSAPDKSGLPSDRFSAERTGGSVSTLTIQRTQQEDSAVYLCASSLWGRATYEQYFGPGTRLTVT.

This rearrangement joins TRBV27 to TRBJ2-7; tentative D call: TRBD1 (5 bases). Trimming took 7 bases from V and 1 from J, leaving 8 bases between them. Germline values: CDR1 MNHEY, CDR2 SMNVEV (reference sequence). The CDR3 extends over 12 amino acids. The CDR3 reads CASKGISYEQYF. The CDR3 DNA reads as TGTGCCAGCAAGGGGATTTCCTACGAGCAGTACTTC.